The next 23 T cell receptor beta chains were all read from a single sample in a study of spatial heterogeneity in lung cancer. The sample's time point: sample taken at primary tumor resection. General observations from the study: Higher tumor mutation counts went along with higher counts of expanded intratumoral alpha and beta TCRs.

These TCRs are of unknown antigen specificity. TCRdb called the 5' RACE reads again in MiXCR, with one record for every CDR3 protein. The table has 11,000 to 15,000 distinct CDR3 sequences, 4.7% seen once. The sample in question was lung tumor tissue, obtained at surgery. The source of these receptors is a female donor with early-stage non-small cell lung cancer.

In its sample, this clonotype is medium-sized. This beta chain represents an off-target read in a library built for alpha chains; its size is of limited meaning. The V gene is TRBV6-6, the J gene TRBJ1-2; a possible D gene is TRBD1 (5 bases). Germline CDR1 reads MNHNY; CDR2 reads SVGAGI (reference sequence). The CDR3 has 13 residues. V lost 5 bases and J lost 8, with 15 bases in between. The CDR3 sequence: CASSPGRQEGYTF. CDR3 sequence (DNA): TGTGCCAGCAGTCCGGGACGGCAGGAAGGCTACACCTTC.

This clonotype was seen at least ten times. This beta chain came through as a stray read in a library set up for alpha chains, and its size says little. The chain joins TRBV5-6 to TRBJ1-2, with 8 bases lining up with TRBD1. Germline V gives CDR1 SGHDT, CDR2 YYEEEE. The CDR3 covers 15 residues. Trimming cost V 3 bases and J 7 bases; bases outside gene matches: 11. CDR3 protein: CASSWDGQGRGGYTF. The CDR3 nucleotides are TGTGCCAGCAGCTGGGACGGACAGGGAAGGGGTGGCTACACCTTC.

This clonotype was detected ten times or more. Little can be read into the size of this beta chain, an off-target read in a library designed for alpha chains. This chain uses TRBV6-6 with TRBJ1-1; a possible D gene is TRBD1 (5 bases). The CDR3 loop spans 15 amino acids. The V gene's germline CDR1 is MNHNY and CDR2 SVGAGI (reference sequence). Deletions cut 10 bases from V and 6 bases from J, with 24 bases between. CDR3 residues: CATLGEGWRLAEAFF. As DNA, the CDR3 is TGTGCCACCTTGGGGGAGGGGTGGCGGTTGGCTGAAGCTTTCTTT.

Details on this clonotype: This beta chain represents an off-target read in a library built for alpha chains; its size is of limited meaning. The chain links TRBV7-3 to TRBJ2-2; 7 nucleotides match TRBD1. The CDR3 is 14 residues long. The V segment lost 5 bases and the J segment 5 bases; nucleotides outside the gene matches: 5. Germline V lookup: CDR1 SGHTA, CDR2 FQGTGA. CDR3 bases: TGTGCCAGCAGCCGACAGGGTATAACCGGGGAGCTGTTTTTT. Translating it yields CASSRQGITGELFF.

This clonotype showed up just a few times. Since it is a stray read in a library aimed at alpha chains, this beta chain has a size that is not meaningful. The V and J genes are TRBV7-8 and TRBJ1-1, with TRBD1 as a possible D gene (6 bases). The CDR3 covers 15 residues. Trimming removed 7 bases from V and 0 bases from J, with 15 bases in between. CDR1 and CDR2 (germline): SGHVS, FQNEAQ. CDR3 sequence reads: CASTKGGGLNTEAFF. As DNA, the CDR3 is TGTGCCAGCACAAAAGGGGGGGGATTGAACACTGAAGCTTTCTTT.

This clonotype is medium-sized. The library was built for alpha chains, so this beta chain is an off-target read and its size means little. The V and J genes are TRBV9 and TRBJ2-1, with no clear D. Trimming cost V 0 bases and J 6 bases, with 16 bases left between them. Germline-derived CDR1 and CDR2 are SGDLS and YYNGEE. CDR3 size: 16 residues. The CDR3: CASSVAFSPGVNEQFF. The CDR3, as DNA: TGTGCCAGCAGCGTAGCTTTTAGTCCTGGGGTCAATGAGCAGTTCTTC.

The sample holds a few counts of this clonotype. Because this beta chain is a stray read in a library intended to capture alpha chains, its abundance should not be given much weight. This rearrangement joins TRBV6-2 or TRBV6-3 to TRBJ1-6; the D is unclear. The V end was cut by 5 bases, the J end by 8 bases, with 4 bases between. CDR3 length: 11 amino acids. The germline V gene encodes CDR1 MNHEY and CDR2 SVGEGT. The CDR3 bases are TGTGCCAGCAGTCGAGATTCACCCCTCCACTTT. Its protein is CASSRDSPLHF.

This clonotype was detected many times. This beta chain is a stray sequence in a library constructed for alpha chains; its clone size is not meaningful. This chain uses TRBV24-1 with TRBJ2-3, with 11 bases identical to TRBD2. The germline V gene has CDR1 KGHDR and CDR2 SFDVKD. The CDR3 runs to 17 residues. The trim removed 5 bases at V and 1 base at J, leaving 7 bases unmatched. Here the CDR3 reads CATSVAGGPWGTDTQYF. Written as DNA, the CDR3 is TGTGCCACCAGTGTAGCGGGGGGGCCTTGGGGCACAGATACGCAGTATTTT.

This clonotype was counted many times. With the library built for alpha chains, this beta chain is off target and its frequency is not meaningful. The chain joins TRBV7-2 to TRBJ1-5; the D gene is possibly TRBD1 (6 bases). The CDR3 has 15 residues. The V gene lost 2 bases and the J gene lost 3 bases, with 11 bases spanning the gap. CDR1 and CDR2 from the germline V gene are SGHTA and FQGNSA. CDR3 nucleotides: TGTGCCAGCAGCTTAAACACAGGGTACAATCAGCCCCAGCATTTT. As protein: CASSLNTGYNQPQHF.

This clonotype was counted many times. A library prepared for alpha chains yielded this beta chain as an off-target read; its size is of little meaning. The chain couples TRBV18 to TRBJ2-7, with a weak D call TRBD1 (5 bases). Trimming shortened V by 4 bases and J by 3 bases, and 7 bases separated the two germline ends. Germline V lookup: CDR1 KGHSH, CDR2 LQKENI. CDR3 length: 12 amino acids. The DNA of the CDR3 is TGTGCCAGCTCACAAGGGGACTACGAGCAGTACTTC. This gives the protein CASSQGDYEQYF.

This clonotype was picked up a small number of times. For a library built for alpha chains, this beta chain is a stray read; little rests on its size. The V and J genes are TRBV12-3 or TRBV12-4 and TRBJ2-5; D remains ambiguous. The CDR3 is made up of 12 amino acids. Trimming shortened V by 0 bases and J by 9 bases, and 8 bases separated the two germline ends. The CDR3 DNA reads TGTGCCAGCAGTTTAGCGAGTGCGGCCCAGTACTTC. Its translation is CASSLASAAQYF.

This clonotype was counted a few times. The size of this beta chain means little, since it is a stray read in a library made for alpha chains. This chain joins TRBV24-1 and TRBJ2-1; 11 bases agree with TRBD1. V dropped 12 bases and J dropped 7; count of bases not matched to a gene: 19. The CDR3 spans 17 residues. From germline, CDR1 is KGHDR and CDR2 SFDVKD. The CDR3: CASSTSGGGQGVNEQFF. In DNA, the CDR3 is TGTGCCTCCTCCACCAGTGGGGGGGGACAGGGGGTAAATGAGCAGTTCTTC.

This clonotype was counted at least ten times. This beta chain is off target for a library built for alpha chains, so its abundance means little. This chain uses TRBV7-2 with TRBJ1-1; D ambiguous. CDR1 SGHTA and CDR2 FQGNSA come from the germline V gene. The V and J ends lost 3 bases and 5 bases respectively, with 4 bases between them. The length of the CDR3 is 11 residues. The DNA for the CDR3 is TGTGCCAGCAGCTTCTATACTGAAGCTTTCTTT. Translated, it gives CASSFYTEAFF.

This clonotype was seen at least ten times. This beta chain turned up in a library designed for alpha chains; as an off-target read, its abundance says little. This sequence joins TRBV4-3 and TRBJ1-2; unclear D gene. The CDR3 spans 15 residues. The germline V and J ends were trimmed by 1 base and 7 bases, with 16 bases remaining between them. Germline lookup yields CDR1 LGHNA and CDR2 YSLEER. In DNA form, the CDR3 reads TGCGCCAGCAGCCAAGGGACGCTCTTATGGTCTGGCTACACCTTC. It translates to CASSQGTLLWSGYTF.

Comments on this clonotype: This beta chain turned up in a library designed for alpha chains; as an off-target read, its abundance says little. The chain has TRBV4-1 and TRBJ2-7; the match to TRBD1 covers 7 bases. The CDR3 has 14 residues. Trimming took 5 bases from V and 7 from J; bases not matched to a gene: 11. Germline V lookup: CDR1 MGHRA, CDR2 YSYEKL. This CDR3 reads CASSSSDRRGEQYF. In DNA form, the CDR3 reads TGCGCCAGCAGCTCCTCGGACCGCAGGGGGGAGCAGTACTTC.

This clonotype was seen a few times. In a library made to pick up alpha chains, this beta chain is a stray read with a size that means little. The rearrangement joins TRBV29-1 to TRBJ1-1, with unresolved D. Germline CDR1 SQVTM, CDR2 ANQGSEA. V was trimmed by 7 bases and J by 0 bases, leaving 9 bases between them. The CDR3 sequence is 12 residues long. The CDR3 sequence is CSAITVNTEAFF. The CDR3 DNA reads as TGCAGCGCTATTACAGTGAACACTGAAGCTTTCTTT.

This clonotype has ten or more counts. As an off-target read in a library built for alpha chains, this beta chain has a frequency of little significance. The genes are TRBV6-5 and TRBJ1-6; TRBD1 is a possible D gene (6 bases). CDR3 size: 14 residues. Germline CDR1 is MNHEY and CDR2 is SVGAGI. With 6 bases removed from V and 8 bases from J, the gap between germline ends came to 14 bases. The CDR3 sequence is CASRRKQGYSPLHF. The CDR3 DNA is TGTGCCAGCAGAAGGAAACAGGGATATTCACCCCTCCACTTT.

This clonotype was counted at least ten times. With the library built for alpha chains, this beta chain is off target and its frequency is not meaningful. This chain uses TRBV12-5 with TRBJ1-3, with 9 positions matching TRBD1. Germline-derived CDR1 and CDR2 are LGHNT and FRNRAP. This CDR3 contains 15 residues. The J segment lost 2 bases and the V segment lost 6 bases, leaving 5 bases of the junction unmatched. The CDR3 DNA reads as TGTGCTAGTGGGACCGGGACAGGGACTGGAAACACCATATATTTT. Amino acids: CASGTGTGTGNTIYF.

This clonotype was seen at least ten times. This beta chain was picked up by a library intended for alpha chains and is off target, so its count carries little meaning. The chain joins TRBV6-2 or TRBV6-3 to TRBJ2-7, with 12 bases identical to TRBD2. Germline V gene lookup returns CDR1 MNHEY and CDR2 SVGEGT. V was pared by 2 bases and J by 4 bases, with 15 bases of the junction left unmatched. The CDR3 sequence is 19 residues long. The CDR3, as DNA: TGTGCCAGCAGTTACCGGCTAGCGGGGGGGCCGCTGGGCAGATACGAGCAGTACTTC. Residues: CASSYRLAGGPLGRYEQYF.

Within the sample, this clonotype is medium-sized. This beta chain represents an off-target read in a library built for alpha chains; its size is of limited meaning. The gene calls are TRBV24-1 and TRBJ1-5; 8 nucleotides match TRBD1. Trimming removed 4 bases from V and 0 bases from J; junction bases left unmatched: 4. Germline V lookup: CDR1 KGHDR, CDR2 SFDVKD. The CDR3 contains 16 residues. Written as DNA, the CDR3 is TGTGCCACCAGTGAGCGTGGACAGGGTAGCAATCAGCCCCAGCATTTT. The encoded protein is CATSERGQGSNQPQHF.

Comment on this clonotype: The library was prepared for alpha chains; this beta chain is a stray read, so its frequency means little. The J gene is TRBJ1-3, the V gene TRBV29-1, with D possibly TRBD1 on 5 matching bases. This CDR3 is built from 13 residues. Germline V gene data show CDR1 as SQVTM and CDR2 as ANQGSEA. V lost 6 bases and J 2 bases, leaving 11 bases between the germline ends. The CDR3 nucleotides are TGCAGCGTGGTTAGGGGAACTGGAAACACCATATATTTT. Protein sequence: CSVVRGTGNTIYF.

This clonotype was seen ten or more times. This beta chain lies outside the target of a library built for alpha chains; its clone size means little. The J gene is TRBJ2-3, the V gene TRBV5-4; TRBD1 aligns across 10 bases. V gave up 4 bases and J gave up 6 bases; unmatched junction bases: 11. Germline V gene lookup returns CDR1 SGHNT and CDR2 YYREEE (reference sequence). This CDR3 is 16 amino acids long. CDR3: CASSNKRDRGTDTQYF. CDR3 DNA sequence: TGTGCCAGCAGCAATAAAAGGGACAGGGGAACGGATACGCAGTATTTT.

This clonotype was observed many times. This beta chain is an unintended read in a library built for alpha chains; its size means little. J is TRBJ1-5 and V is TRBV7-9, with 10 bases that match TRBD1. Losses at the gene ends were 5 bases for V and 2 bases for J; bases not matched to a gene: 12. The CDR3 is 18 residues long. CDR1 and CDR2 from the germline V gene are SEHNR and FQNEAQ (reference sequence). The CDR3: CASSLGTGASGGNQPQHF. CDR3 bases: TGTGCCAGCAGCCTTGGGACAGGGGCTTCCGGAGGCAATCAGCCCCAGCATTTT.